This T cell receptor (beta chain) was identified in a study of cytomegalovirus exposure and HLA in healthy donors. CDR3 length: 16 residues. The ends lost 1 base at V and 7 bases at J; junction bases unmatched: 9. The germline V gene has CDR1 LGHNA and CDR2 YSLEER. The table came from immunoSEQ multiplex PCR; TCRdb's copy has only in-frame clones and leaves some out. The table lists some 90,000 clones, about 90% of them singletons. This chain joins TRBV4-3 and TRBJ2-2; 7 bases agree with TRBD1. The TCR comes from a man aged 18 to 29 in good health and CMV-seropositive. Sequencing input: PBMCs. CDR3 nucleotide sequence: TGCGCCAGCAGCCAAGTGGGACACAGGGGTAGCGGGGAGCTGTTTTTT. Amino acid sequence: CASSQVGHRGSGELFF.